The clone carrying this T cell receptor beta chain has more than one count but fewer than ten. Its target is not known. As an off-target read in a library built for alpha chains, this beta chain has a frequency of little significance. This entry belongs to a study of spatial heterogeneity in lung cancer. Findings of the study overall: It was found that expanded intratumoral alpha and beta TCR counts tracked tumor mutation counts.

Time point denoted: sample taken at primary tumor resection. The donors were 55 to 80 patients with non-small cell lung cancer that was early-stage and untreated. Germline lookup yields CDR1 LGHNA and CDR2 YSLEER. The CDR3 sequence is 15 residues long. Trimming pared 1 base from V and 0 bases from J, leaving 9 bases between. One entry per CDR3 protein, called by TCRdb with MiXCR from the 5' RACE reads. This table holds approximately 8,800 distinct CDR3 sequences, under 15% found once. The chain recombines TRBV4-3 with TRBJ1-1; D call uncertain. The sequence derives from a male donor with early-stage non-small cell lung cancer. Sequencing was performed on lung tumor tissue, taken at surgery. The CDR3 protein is CASSQALGMNTEAFF. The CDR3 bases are TGCGCCAGCAGCCAAGCGTTGGGGATGAACACTGAAGCTTTCTTT.